The sequence of this TCR beta chain was determined in a study of T cell clones after liver transplantation. Study-level information: TCRbeta sequencing after a pre-transplant mixed lymphocyte reaction identified graft-donor-reactive clones, later tracked in post-transplant blood.

In the case of this clone: Its specificity is not known.

Some clones are missing from TCRdb's copy, which holds only in-frame ones; the method was immunoSEQ multiplex PCR. The sample lists about 78,000 clones; roughly 80% were seen once. The CDR3 runs 13 residues. Germline V gene data show CDR1 as MNHEY and CDR2 as SVGAGI. V was pared by 0 bases and J by 9 bases, with 11 bases between. Study-level results: Rather than being deleted, graft donor-reactive T cells may have moved into the graft.

J is TRBJ1-1 and V is TRBV6-5; no definite D call. The receptor comes from a human donor who received a liver transplant. The specimen was CD4+ T cells from blood, collected before liver transplant. In nucleotides, the CDR3 is TGTGCCAGCAGTTACTCGATGAGTGGCAAAGCTTTCTTT. Its translation is CASSYSMSGKAFF.